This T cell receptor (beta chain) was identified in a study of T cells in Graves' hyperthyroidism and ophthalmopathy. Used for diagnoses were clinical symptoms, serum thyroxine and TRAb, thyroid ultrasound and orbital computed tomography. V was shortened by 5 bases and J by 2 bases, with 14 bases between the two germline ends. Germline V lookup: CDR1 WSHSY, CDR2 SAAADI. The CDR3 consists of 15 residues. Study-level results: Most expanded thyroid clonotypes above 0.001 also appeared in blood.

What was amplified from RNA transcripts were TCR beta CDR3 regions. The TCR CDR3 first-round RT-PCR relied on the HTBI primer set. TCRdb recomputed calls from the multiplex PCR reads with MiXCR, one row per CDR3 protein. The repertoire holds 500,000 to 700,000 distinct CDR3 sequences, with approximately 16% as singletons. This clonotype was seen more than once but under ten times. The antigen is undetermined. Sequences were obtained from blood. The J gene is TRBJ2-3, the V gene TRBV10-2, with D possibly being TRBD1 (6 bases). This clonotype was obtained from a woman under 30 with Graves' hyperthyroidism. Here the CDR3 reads CASSPGTLNTDTQYF. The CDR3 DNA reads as TGCGCCAGCAGTCCTGGGACACTCAACACAGATACGCAGTATTTT.